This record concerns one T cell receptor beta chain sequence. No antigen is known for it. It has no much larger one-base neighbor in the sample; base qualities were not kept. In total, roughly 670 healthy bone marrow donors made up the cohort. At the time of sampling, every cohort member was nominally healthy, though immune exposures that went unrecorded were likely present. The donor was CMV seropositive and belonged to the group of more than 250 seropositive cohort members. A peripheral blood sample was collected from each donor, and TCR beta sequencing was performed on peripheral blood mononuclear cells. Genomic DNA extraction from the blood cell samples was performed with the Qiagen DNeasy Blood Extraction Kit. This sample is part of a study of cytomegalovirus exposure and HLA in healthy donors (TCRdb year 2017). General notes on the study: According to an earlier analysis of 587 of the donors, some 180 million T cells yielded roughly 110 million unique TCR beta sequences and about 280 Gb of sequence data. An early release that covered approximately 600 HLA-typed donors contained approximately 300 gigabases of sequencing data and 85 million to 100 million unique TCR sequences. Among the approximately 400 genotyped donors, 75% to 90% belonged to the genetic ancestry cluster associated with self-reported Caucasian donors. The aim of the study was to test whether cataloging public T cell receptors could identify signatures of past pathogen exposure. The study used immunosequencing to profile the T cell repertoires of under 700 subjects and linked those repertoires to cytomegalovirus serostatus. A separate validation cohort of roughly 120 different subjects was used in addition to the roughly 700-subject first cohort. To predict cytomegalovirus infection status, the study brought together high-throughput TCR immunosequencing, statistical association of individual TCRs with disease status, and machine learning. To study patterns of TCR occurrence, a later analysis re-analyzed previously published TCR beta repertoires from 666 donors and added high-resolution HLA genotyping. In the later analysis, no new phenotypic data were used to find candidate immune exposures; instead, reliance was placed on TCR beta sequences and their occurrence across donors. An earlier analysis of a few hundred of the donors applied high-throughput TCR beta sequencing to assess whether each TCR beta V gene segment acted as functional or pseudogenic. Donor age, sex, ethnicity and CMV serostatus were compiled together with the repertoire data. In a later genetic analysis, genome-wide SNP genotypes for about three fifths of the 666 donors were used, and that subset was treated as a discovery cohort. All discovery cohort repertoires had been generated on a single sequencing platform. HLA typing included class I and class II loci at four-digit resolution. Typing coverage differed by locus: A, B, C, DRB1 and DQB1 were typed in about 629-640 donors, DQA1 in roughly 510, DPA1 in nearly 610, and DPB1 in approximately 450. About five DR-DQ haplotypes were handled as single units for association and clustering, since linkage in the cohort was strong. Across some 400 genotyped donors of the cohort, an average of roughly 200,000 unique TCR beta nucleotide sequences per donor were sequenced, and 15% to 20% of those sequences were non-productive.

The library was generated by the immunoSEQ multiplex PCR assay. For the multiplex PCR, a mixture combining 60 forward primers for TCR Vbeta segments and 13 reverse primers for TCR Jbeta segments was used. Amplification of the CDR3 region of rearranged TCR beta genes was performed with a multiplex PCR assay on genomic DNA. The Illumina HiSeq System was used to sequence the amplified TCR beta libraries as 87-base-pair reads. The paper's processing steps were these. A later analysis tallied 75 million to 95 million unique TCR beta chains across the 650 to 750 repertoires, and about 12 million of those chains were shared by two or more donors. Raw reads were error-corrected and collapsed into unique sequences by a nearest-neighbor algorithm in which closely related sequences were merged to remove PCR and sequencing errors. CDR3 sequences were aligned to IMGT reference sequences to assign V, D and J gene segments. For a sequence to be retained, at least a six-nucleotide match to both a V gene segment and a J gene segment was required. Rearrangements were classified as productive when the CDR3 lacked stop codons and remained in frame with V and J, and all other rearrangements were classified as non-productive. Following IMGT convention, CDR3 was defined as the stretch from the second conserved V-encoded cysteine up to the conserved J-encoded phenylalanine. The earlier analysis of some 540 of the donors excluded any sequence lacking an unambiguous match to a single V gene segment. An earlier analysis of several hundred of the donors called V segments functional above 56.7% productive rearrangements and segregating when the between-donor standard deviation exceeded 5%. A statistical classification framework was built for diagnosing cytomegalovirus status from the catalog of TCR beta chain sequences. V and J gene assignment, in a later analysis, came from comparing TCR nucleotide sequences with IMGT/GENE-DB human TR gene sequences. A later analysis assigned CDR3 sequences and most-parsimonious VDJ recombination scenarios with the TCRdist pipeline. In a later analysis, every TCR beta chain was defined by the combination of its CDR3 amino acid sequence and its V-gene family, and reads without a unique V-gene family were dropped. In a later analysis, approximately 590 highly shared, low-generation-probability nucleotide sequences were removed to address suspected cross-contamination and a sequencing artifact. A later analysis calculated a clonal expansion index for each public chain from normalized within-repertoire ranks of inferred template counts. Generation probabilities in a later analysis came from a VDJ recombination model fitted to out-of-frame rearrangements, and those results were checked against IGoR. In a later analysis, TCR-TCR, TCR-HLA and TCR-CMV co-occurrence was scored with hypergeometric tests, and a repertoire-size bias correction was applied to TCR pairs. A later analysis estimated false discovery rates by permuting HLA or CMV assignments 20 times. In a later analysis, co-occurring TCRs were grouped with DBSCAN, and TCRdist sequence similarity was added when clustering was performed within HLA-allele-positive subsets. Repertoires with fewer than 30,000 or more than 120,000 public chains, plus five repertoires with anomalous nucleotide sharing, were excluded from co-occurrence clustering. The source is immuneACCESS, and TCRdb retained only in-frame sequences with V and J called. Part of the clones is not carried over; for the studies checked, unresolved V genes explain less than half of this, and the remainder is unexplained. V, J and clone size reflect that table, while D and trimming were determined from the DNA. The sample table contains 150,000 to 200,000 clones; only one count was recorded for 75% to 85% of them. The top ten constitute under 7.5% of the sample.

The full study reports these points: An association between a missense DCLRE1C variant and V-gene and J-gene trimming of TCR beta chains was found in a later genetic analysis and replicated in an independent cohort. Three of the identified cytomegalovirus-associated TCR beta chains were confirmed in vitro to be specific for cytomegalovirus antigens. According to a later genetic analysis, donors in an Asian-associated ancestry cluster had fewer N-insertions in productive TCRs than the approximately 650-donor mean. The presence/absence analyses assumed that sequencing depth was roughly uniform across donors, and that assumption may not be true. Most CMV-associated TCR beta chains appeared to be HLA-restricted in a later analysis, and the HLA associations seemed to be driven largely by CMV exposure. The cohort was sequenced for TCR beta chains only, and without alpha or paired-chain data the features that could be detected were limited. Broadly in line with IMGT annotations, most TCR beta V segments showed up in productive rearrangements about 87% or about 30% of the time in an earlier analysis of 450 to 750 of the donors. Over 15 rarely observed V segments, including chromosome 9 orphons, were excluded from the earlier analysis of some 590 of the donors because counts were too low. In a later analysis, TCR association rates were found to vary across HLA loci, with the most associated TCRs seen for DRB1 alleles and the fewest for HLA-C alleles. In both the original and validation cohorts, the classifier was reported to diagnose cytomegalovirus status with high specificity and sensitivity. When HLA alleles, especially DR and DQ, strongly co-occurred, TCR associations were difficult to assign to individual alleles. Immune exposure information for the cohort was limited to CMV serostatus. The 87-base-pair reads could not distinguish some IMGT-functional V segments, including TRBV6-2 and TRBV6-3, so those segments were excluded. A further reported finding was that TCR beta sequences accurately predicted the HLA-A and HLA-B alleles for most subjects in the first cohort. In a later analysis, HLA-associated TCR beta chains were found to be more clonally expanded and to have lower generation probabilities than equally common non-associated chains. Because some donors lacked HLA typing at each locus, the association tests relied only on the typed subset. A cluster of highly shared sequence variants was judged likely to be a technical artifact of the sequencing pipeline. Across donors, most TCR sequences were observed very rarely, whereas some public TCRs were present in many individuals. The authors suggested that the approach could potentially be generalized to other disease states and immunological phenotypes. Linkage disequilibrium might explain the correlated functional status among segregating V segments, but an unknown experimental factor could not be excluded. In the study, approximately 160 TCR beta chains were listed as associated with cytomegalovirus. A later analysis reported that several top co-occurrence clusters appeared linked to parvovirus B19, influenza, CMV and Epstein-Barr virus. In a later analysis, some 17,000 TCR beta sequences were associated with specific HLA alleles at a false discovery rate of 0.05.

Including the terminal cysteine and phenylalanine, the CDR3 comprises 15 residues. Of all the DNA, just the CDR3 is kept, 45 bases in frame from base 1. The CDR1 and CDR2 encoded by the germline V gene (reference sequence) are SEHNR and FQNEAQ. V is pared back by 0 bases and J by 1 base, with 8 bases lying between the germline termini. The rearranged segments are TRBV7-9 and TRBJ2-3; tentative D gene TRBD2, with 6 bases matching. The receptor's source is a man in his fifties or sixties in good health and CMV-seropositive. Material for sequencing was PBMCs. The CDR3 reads CASSLAGGRTDTQYF. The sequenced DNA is TGTGCCAGCAGCTTAGCGGGGGGACGCACAGATACGCAGTATTTT.